This TCR beta chain originates from a study of shared clonotypes between healthy human individuals. Donors comprised only Caucasian adults living in Nashville, Tennessee. This clone was counted ten times or more. V lost 5 bases and J 3 bases, leaving 11 bases between the germline ends. CDR1 is GTSNPN, CDR2 SVGIG, per germline (reference sequence). CDR3 size: 12 residues. The authors ran the assay at deep level. Assay: immunoSEQ multiplex PCR; the TCRdb copy retains only in-frame clones and omits some. The table includes about 99,000 clones, less than 60% detected once. This rearrangement joins TRBV30 to TRBJ2-7; D remains ambiguous. Sequencing was done on a sample of PBMCs. The receptor comes from a woman in her 40s in good health. Some clones in this sample may be carry-over from other donors' samples. Here the CDR3 reads CAWGRHLYEQYF. CDR3 bases: TGTGCCTGGGGTCGACACCTCTACGAGCAGTACTTC.